Reported below is one TCR beta chain. Its antigen is unknown. This record comes from a study of T cell responses to AZD1222 COVID-19 vaccine. Some clones are missing from TCRdb's copy, which holds only in-frame ones; the method was immunoSEQ multiplex PCR. The sample contains over 100,000 clones, over 75% of which appear only once. The CDR3 is 17 amino acids. Trimming took off 0 bases at V and 4 bases at J, with 16 bases between the two ends. Germline V lookup: CDR1 LNHNV, CDR2 YYDKDF (reference sequence). Whole-study findings and limits: Donors were mostly white British, more females; clonal diversity possibly underestimated. Nearly half of spike-specific TCRs reportedly go after variant regions that carry no mutations. It was only a handful of AZD1222 recipients who were seropositive at baseline.

The V gene is TRBV15, the J gene TRBJ1-3, with D perhaps matching TRBD1 (6 bases). The material was peripheral blood, obtained on day 0 of AZD1222 vaccination. The clonotype was recovered from an adult in good health. The DNA for the CDR3 is TGTGCCACCAGCAGAGAAGAACTGGGGGCATCAGGAAACACCATATATTTT. Amino acid sequence: CATSREELGASGNTIYF.